This TCR beta chain comes out of a study of T cell responses to AZD1222 COVID-19 vaccine. Repertoires were generated with immunoSEQ multiplex PCR, while TCRdb's copy carries only in-frame clones and drops some. The sample holds around 61,000 clones, 70% to 90% seen once. The sequence came from an adult in good health. The sequences come from peripheral blood, collected on day 0 of AZD1222 vaccination.

The CDR3: CASSQRTHRTRDNYGYTF. The CDR3 DNA follows: TGCGCCAGCAGCCAAAGGACACATCGTACCCGGGATAACTATGGCTACACCTTC. V usage is TRBV4-1 and J usage is TRBJ1-2; D is possibly TRBD1 (5 bases). The germline V and J ends were trimmed by 2 bases and 1 base, with 20 bases remaining between them. The CDR3 has 18 residues. CDR1 MGHRA and CDR2 YSYEKL come from the germline V gene.